Described below is a single T cell receptor beta chain sequence and its context. A few counts support this clonotype. Which antigen it targets is not known. Qualities for individual bases were not recorded, and no much larger clone is one base off. This entry belongs to a study of post-analysis software for immune sequencing data (dated by TCRdb to about 2015). Broadly, across the study: The recorded disease courses included relapsing-remitting, secondary progressive and progressive-relapsing multiple sclerosis, and some patients had no subtype annotation. The patient repertoires were set against roughly eleven previously published healthy control repertoires from donors whose ages ranged from about 6 to 27 years. A subset of samples was prepared in parallel using single-end sample barcoding, then pooled and co-amplified after Illumina adapter ligation.

TCR beta repertoires were profiled from peripheral blood of under 15 young patients with multiple sclerosis to demonstrate the VDJtools post-analysis software. Multiple sclerosis patients were children and adolescents aged about 6 to 15 years. The method was PCR. Instrument on record: Illumina HiSeq 2500. To reduce PCR and sequencing biases, unique molecular identifiers were incorporated into the TCR beta cDNA libraries. Some 500,000 cDNA molecules were obtained for every 1 to 10 million input T cells, so each molecule roughly corresponded to one T cell. The same protocol used for the earlier healthy control dataset was applied to prepare and sequence the patient libraries. Samples belonging to the same batch were prepared together, multiplexed and sequenced on a shared HiSeq lane. As for the original processing: Raw barcoded reads were processed with MIGEC, discarding single-read molecular identifier groups before consensus assembly and CDR3 extraction. Clonotype tables were post-analysed with VDJtools, normalizing diversity by down-sampling all datasets to the smallest sample size. In repertoire overlap clustering, CDR3 amino acid sequences, but not nucleotide sequences, were matched to correct batch-related cross-sample contamination. Clones were called with MiXCR by TCRdb after fastp trimmed the public reads at Q25, and only in-frame beta chains were retained. Merged by CDR3 protein, the rows form single entries marked with the most common genes and DNA. TCRdb's processing, not the study's, gives the V and J calls here. The sample contains about 380,000 distinct CDR3 sequences, 30% to 45% of them found a single time. The ten largest clones take up around an eighth of the sample.

The germline V gene (reference sequence) supplies CDR1 SEHNR and CDR2 FQNEAQ. V trim: 1 base; J trim: 10 bases; unmatched bases: 13. From the cysteine through the phenylalanine, the CDR3 covers 15 amino acids. Solely the CDR3 DNA is kept, with 45 bases framed from the first base. Broad study findings and their caveats: Direct clustering with F measure showed strong co-clustering of samples prepared in the same batch, prompting a batch-effect correction. Significantly lower normalized Chao1 diversity was found in multiple sclerosis patients than in controls, suggesting substantial peripheral T-cell clonal expansion. Roughly 5 TRBV segments, including TRBV5-6, TRBV5-1 and TRBV20-1, were significantly more frequent in patients than controls. The multiple sclerosis patient group was slightly younger than the control group.

Recombination joined TRBV7-9 with TRBJ2-7; 7 bases in the middle match TRBD2. Sequencing input: blood. This TCR was recovered from a girl aged 5-17 years with multiple sclerosis. The CDR3 sequence is CASSLGLALTAAQYF. The DNA reads TGTGCCAGCAGCTTAGGACTAGCCCTGACGGCAGCCCAGTACTTC.